This is a list of T cell receptor beta chains from one sample in a study of molecular identifiers for immune sequencing clone quantification. TCRdb called the PCR reads again in MiXCR, with one record for every CDR3 protein. The table has about half a million distinct CDR3 sequences, roughly 25% seen once. Material: naive CD8+ T cells from blood, with Jurkat cell RNA spiked in. Receptors were obtained from a human donor in good health. Some libraries in this study had Jurkat cell RNA spiked in. Each CDR3 is given with its conserved first and last residue. Fields, in order: V gene, D gene, clone size, J gene, CDR3 DNA, CDR3 protein. A D gene is named only where the DNA matches it firmly. Expanded clones are given a class, and other clones once, few, many or no size at all.

V: TRBV7-9; D: -; size: -; J: TRBJ2-2; DNA: TGTGCCAGCAGCTTAGTTCTAGACACCGGGGAGCTGTTTTTT; CDR3: CASSLVLDTGELFF
V: TRBV12-5; D: -; size: many; J: TRBJ2-7; DNA: TGTGCTAGTGGTTTGGACGGGGGCTACGAGCAGTACTTC; CDR3: CASGLDGGYEQYF
V: TRBV14; D: -; size: few; J: TRBJ2-7; DNA: TGTGCCAGCAGCCGCGCCGGGCTCATCTCCTACGAGCAGTACTTC; CDR3: CASSRAGLISYEQYF
V: TRBV2; D: TRBD2; size: few; J: TRBJ2-1; DNA: TGTGCCAGCAGTGAAGAGCTAGCGGGAGGGATATTGGGATCCTACAATGAGCAGTTCTTC; CDR3: CASSEELAGGILGSYNEQFF
V: TRBV4-3; D: -; size: many; J: TRBJ2-3; DNA: TGCGCCAGCAGCCAAGATCTTATTCGGACGCCTAGCACAGATACGCAGTATTTT; CDR3: CASSQDLIRTPSTDTQYF
V: TRBV7-4; D: -; size: many; J: TRBJ2-5; DNA: TGTCCACCGCACCTCCAAGAGACCCAGTACTTC; CDR3: CPPHLQETQYF
V: TRBV5-1; D: -; size: many; J: TRBJ2-7; DNA: TGCGCCAGCGCTCCTGACGGACTCGTCGAGCAGTACTTC; CDR3: CASAPDGLVEQYF
V: TRBV4-3; D: -; size: -; J: TRBJ1-2; DNA: TGCGCCAGCAGCCAAGATCACAGGGATCATGGCTACACCTTC; CDR3: CASSQDHRDHGYTF
V: TRBV6-5; D: -; size: few; J: TRBJ1-1; DNA: TGTGCCAGCAGTTACGTCCCACCGGACACTGAAGCTTTCTTT; CDR3: CASSYVPPDTEAFF
V: TRBV9; D: -; size: -; J: TRBJ1-1; DNA: TGTGCCAGCACCCTCTCACAGACAGGACCGAACACTGAAGCTTTCTTT; CDR3: CASTLSQTGPNTEAFF
V: TRBV24-1; D: -; size: -; J: TRBJ2-1; DNA: TGTGCCACCAGTGCCAGGACCTCCAATGAGCAGTTCTTC; CDR3: CATSARTSNEQFF
V: TRBV16; D: TRBD1; size: -; J: TRBJ2-1; DNA: TGTGCCAGCAGCCATACAGGGGATGAGCAGTTCTTC; CDR3: CASSHTGDEQFF
V: TRBV7-3; D: TRBD1; size: few; J: TRBJ2-3; DNA: TGTGCCAGCAGTCTAGGGGGCCCCATGACAGATACGCAGTATTTT; CDR3: CASSLGGPMTDTQYF
V: TRBV27; D: -; size: -; J: TRBJ1-2; DNA: TGTGCCAGCAGGTTCCTGGGGGGAGGCTATGGCTACACCTTC; CDR3: CASRFLGGGYGYTF
V: TRBV29-1; D: -; size: many; J: TRBJ2-3; DNA: TGCAGCGTTGAAAGGGGGTCTAGGAGGACAGATACGCAGTATTTT; CDR3: CSVERGSRRTDTQYF
V: TRBV5-1; D: -; size: many; J: TRBJ2-5; DNA: TGCGCCAGCAGCCAAAGACTAGAAGAGACCCAGTACTTC; CDR3: CASSQRLEETQYF
V: TRBV15; D: -; size: -; J: TRBJ1-5; DNA: TGTGCCACCGGGGCCGAGGGGGTAAATCAGCCCCAGCATTTT; CDR3: CATGAEGVNQPQHF
V: TRBV2; D: -; size: -; J: TRBJ2-2; DNA: TGTGCCAGCAGTGAAGCGGGGGTTCACACCGGGGAGCTGTTTTTT; CDR3: CASSEAGVHTGELFF
V: TRBV2; D: TRBD1; size: many; J: TRBJ2-7; DNA: TGTGCCAGCAGCCCAGGGGGCGAGGGATCCTACGAGCAGTACTTC; CDR3: CASSPGGEGSYEQYF
V: TRBV4-2; D: -; size: few; J: TRBJ2-7; DNA: TGTGCCAGCAGCCAAGATGGGGCAGGGTCCTACGAGCAGTACTTC; CDR3: CASSQDGAGSYEQYF
V: TRBV13; D: -; size: -; J: TRBJ1-2; DNA: TGTGCCAGCAGCTTATCAGGGGCCGGGCATGGCTACACCTTC; CDR3: CASSLSGAGHGYTF
V: TRBV7-3; D: -; size: many; J: TRBJ2-7; DNA: TGTGCCAGCAGCCCGACTGGGCTAGCTGGTGACGAGCAGTACTTC; CDR3: CASSPTGLAGDEQYF
V: TRBV2; D: -; size: few; J: TRBJ2-1; DNA: TGTGCCAGCAGTGAGCCCCCTCCCAGTAGGAGATACAATGAGCAGTTCTTC; CDR3: CASSEPPPSRRYNEQFF
V: TRBV6-2/TRBV6-3; D: -; size: many; J: TRBJ1-5; DNA: TGTGCCAGCAGTGCGGGCCAAACCTATCAGCCCCAGCATTTT; CDR3: CASSAGQTYQPQHF
V: TRBV19; D: -; size: many; J: TRBJ1-5; DNA: TGTGCCAGTAGTATAGGAACAAGAACAGATCAGCCCCAGCATTTT; CDR3: CASSIGTRTDQPQHF
V: TRBV7-9; D: -; size: -; J: TRBJ2-1; DNA: TGTGCCAGCAGACCACTCTCAGGAAATGAGCAGTTCTTC; CDR3: CASRPLSGNEQFF
V: TRBV20-1; D: TRBD2; size: -; J: TRBJ2-3; DNA: TGCAGTGCTAGTTCACCGGGACTAGCGGGAACAGATACGCAGTATTTT; CDR3: CSASSPGLAGTDTQYF
V: TRBV21-1; D: -; size: -; J: TRBJ1-5; DNA: -; CDR3: CASSKVGRGNQPPHF
V: TRBV7-2; D: -; size: many; J: TRBJ2-3; DNA: TGTGCCACCAACACCTTTACGGCGGCAGATACGCAGTATTTT; CDR3: CATNTFTAADTQYF
V: TRBV30; D: TRBD1; size: few; J: TRBJ2-3; DNA: TGTGCCTGGAGTGTTTTGACAGGGAACACAGATACGCAGTATTTT; CDR3: CAWSVLTGNTDTQYF
V: TRBV6-2/TRBV6-3; D: -; size: few; J: TRBJ2-7; DNA: TGTGCCAGCAGTACCCTGGCCTACGAGCAGTACTTC; CDR3: CASSTLAYEQYF
V: TRBV6-5; D: -; size: few; J: TRBJ2-2; DNA: TGTGCCAGCAGTTACAGGGAGGGGGCTGGCGGGGAGCTGTTTTTT; CDR3: CASSYREGAGGELFF
V: TRBV7-9; D: TRBD1; size: many; J: TRBJ2-7; DNA: TGTGCCAGCAGCTCCTCGGACAGGGGCGAGCAGTACTTC; CDR3: CASSSSDRGEQYF
V: TRBV28; D: TRBD2; size: many; J: TRBJ2-3; DNA: TGTGCCAGCAGTTTTCTAGCGGCGAGCACAGATACGCAGTATTTT; CDR3: CASSFLAASTDTQYF
V: TRBV30; D: -; size: many; J: TRBJ2-7; DNA: TGTGCCTGGAGTTCGGAAGTCTACGAGCAGTACTTC; CDR3: CAWSSEVYEQYF
V: TRBV2; D: TRBD1; size: many; J: TRBJ1-1; DNA: TGTGCCAGCAGTGAAGGCAGGGGGCCCGATTCTACGGCTTTCTTT; CDR3: CASSEGRGPDSTAFF
V: TRBV6-2/TRBV6-3; D: -; size: many; J: TRBJ1-5; DNA: TGTGCCAGCGCTGCCCTCGGGGCAGTTAGCAATCAGCCCCAGCATTTT; CDR3: CASAALGAVSNQPQHF
V: TRBV5-1; D: TRBD1; size: -; J: TRBJ2-2; DNA: TGCGCCAGCAGCCATCCCGGGACAGGGGATCCCACCGGGGAGCTGTTTTTT; CDR3: CASSHPGTGDPTGELFF
V: TRBV10-2; D: TRBD1; size: many; J: TRBJ2-3; DNA: TGCGCCAGCAGCAATGCGGACAGGGGCACAGATACGCAGTATTTT; CDR3: CASSNADRGTDTQYF
V: TRBV7-9; D: -; size: -; J: TRBJ2-1; DNA: TGTGCCAGCAGCTTGTATGCGGGAATCAATGAGCAGTTCTTC; CDR3: CASSLYAGINEQFF
V: TRBV7-9; D: -; size: few; J: TRBJ2-2; DNA: TGTGCCAGCAGCTCCGAGATGGTTGTCGGGGAGCTGTTTTTT; CDR3: CASSSEMVVGELFF
V: TRBV20-1; D: TRBD2; size: many; J: TRBJ2-2; DNA: TGCAGTGCTTTAGCGGGACAAAACACCGGGGAGCTGTTTTTT; CDR3: CSALAGQNTGELFF
V: TRBV4-1; D: TRBD1; size: -; J: TRBJ2-7; DNA: TGCGCCAGCAGCCAGGCAGGGGGCCTCTACGAGCAGTACTTC; CDR3: CASSQAGGLYEQYF
V: TRBV10-3; D: -; size: many; J: TRBJ2-7; DNA: TGTGCCATCAGTGAGTACGCCAACTACGAGCAGTACTTC; CDR3: CAISEYANYEQYF
V: TRBV7-9; D: TRBD1; size: few; J: TRBJ2-7; DNA: TGTGCCAGCAGCGCAACAGGGGGCGAGCAGTACTTC; CDR3: CASSATGGEQYF
V: TRBV11-2; D: -; size: -; J: TRBJ2-7; DNA: TGTGCCAGCAGCTTAGGGGCGGCACGCTCCTACGAGCAGTACTTC; CDR3: CASSLGAARSYEQYF
V: TRBV5-6; D: -; size: many; J: TRBJ2-7; DNA: TGTGCCAGCAGCTTGGAGGAGGAGGGTAACGAGCAGTACTTC; CDR3: CASSLEEEGNEQYF
V: TRBV19; D: -; size: -; J: TRBJ2-5; DNA: TGTGCCAGTAGTATCTCAGAGACCCTGTACTTC; CDR3: CASSISETLYF
V: TRBV6-1; D: -; size: many; J: TRBJ2-7; DNA: TGTGCCAGCAGGACATTTGGGACGTACGAGCAGTACTTC; CDR3: CASRTFGTYEQYF
V: TRBV4-3; D: -; size: -; J: TRBJ1-2; DNA: TGCGCCAGCAGCCAAGATCCGGGGGACGGCTATGGCTACACCTTC; CDR3: CASSQDPGDGYGYTF